Below are 30 T cell receptor beta chains sequenced from a single sample in a study of shared clonotypes between healthy human individuals. Sequenced by immunoSEQ multiplex PCR; TCRdb stores in-frame clones only, minus some. Of about 1.5 million clones listed, 95% to 99% are singletons. The sample taken for sequencing was naive CD4+ T cells sorted from blood. The subset here: CD45RA+ positively selected. The receptors here all came from a man aged 25 to 45 in good health.

V and J are TRBV5-1 and TRBJ2-7; 9 nucleotides align to TRBD2. Unmatched junction bases numbered 3, after V lost 2 bases and J lost 6 bases. The CDR3 runs to 13 residues. Germline V gene data show CDR1 as SGHRS and CDR2 as YFSETQ. DNA of the CDR3: TGCGCCAGCAGCTTAATGACTAGCGGCGAGCAGTACTTC. This encodes CASSLMTSGEQYF.

The chain joins TRBV5-6 to TRBJ1-4; D is uncertain. With 3 bases removed from V and 8 bases from J, the gap between germline ends came to 11 bases. This CDR3 has 13 residues. Germline V gene data show CDR1 as SGHDT and CDR2 as YYEEEE. Here the CDR3 DNA reads TGTGCCAGCAGCTCTTACATAGCGGAAAAACTGTTTTTT. This sequence encodes CASSSYIAEKLFF.

This sequence joins TRBV18 and TRBJ2-1; D unresolved. The length of the CDR3 is 10 residues. CDR1 and CDR2 (germline): KGHSH, LQKENI. The V gene lost 6 bases and the J gene lost 10 bases, with 7 bases spanning the gap. The CDR3, as DNA: TGTGCCAGCTCTCAGAACGAGCAGTTCTTC. This codes for CASSQNEQFF.

With respect to this clone: The sample contains more than one DNA sequence encoding this CDR3. The CDR3 DNA reads TGTGCCAGCTCACCTGTCACAGATACGCAGTATTTT. This sequence encodes CASSPVTDTQYF. The chain is built from TRBV18 and TRBJ2-3; the D is unclear. The CDR3 length is 12 residues. CDR1 is KGHSH, CDR2 LQKENI, per germline. V lost 3 bases, J lost 2 bases, and 3 bases lay in between. The full variable domain, its missing parts supplied by reference TRBV18 and TRBJ2-3, is NAGVMQNPRHLVRRRGQEARLRCSPMKGHSHVYWYRQLPEEGLKFMVYLQKENIIDESGMPKERFSAEFPKEGPSILRIQQVVRGDSAAYFCASSPVTDTQYFGPGTRLTVL.

The rearrangement uses TRBV5-1 and TRBJ2-7, with TRBD2 matching 7 bases. The CDR3 is made up of 15 amino acids. V trimming: 3 bases; J trimming: 6 bases; junction bases outside the gene matches: 12. Germline V gene sequence: CDR1 SGHRS, CDR2 YFSETQ. CDR3 sequence (DNA): TGCGCCAGCAGCTCGGGGTGGGCGGGAGCCGGCGAGCAGTACTTC. Its translation is CASSSGWAGAGEQYF.

V usage is TRBV12-2 and J usage is TRBJ1-1; the table calls TRBD1, which could not be checked here. TRBV12-2 is assigned pseudogene status. The CDR3 totals 15 residues. The DNA of the CDR3 is TGTGCAAGTCGCTGGGGACACCCCGAACATACTGAAGCTTTCTTT. It specifies CASRWGHPEHTEAFF.

Details on this clone: The sample contains more than one DNA sequence encoding this CDR3. The chain links TRBV2 to TRBJ2-7; TRBD2 agrees at 12 bases. The V segment lost 6 bases and the J segment 0 bases; nucleotides outside the gene matches: 12. The CDR3 extends over 18 amino acids. Germline lookup yields CDR1 SNHLY and CDR2 FYNNEI. In DNA, the CDR3 is TGTGCCAGCAGGGCTGGACTAGCGGGAACCCTGAGCTCCTACGAGCAGTACTTC. The encoded protein is CASRAGLAGTLSSYEQYF.

V and J are TRBV27 and TRBJ2-1, with 7 bases aligning to TRBD1. Germline V CDR1 and CDR2: MNHEY, SMNVEV (reference sequence). The CDR3 loop spans 14 amino acids. The ends lost 6 bases at V and 4 bases at J; junction bases unmatched: 6. Here the CDR3 DNA reads TGTGCCAGCAGACTGGACAGGTTGTACAATGAGCAGTTCTTC. Its translation is CASRLDRLYNEQFF.

This chain links TRBV9 with TRBJ1-1; D is possibly TRBD1 (5 bases). Between the trimmed V and J ends, which lost 3 bases and 6 bases, there was a span of 9 bases. This CDR3 is built from 12 residues. Germline V gene sequence: CDR1 SGDLS, CDR2 YYNGEE. CDR3 coding DNA: TGTGCCAGCAGCGACGGACATCCTGAAGCTTTCTTT. It translates to CASSDGHPEAFF. The variable domain in full, with the rest retrieved from reference TRBV9 and TRBJ1-1, is DSGVTQTPKHLITATGQRVTLRCSPRSGDLSVYWYQQSLDQGLQFLIQYYNGEERAKGNILERFSAQQFPDLHSELNLSSLELGDSALYFCASSDGHPEAFFGQGTRLTVV.

This sequence joins TRBV7-3 and TRBJ1-1, with a possible D match to TRBD1 (5 bases). Trimming shortened V by 5 bases and J by 0 bases, and 7 bases separated the two germline ends. The germline V gene has CDR1 SGHTA and CDR2 FQGTGA. The CDR3 loop spans 13 amino acids. The CDR3 bases are TGTGCCAGCAGCCCAGGGTTGAACACTGAAGCTTTCTTT. Amino acid sequence: CASSPGLNTEAFF.

The chain carries TRBV7-9 and TRBJ2-2; D not certain. CDR1 is SEHNR and CDR2 is FQNEAQ in the germline V gene (reference sequence). The length of the CDR3 is 16 residues. The V end was cut by 5 bases, the J end by 6 bases, with 19 bases between. The CDR3 here is CASSPMWARPAGELFF. The CDR3 nucleotides read TGTGCCAGCAGCCCAATGTGGGCCAGGCCCGCCGGGGAGCTGTTTTTT.

This rearrangement joins TRBV5-6 to TRBJ2-7; 9 nucleotides agree with TRBD2. CDR1 is SGHDT, CDR2 YYEEEE, per germline. V trimming: 7 bases; J trimming: 3 bases; junction bases outside the gene matches: 14. This CDR3 spans 16 amino acids. Here the CDR3 DNA reads TGTGCCAGCCAACCCCAGGCTAGCGGGGCTTACTACGAGCAGTACTTC. This codes for CASQPQASGAYYEQYF.

This chain joins TRBV7-9 and TRBJ2-1, with 11 positions matching TRBD1. This CDR3 has 15 amino acids. J was trimmed by 6 bases and V by 5 bases; bases with no gene match: 6. CDR1 and CDR2 from the germline V gene are SEHNR and FQNEAQ (reference sequence). The CDR3 coding sequence is TGTGCCAGCAGCAAGGGACAGGGGGTCGTCAATGAGCAGTTCTTC. Amino acids: CASSKGQGVVNEQFF.

Only one count was recorded for this clone. CDR3 residues: CASSHTGVAQNNEQFF. The CDR3 nucleotides are TGTGCCAGCAGTCATACGGGGGTAGCGCAGAACAATGAGCAGTTCTTC. The chain carries TRBV7-2 and TRBJ2-1; D is possibly TRBD2 (6 bases). Germline CDR1 and CDR2: SGHTA and FQGNSA. The CDR3 is 16 amino acids. V dropped 6 bases and J dropped 5 bases, with 20 bases sitting between them.

The rearrangement links TRBV28 to TRBJ2-1, with 7 bases aligning to TRBD2. CDR3 length equals 15 residues. The V segment lost 4 bases and the J segment 9 bases; nucleotides outside the gene matches: 12. Germline V gene lookup returns CDR1 MDHEN and CDR2 SYDVKM. CDR3 loop: CASSSPGPLAVEQFF. The CDR3 DNA is TGTGCCAGCAGTTCGCCAGGGCCGCTAGCGGTTGAGCAGTTCTTC.

The gene calls are TRBV7-3 and TRBJ2-1; a possible D gene is TRBD1 (6 bases). The germline V gene has CDR1 SGHTA and CDR2 FQGTGA. This CDR3 contains 14 residues. V shed 1 base and J shed 8 bases, with 12 bases lying between them. CDR3 sequence reads: CASSLNRETHEQFF. The DNA for the CDR3 is TGTGCCAGCAGCTTAAACAGGGAGACTCATGAGCAGTTCTTC.

This clone occurred once. This chain joins TRBV30 and TRBJ2-7; D might be TRBD1 (6 bases). V was cut by 3 bases and J by 2 bases, with 14 bases left in between. Per germline, CDR1 GTSNPN and CDR2 SVGIG (reference sequence). This CDR3 contains 14 residues. The CDR3: CAWRTLQGPYEQYF. Here the CDR3 DNA reads TGTGCCTGGAGGACTTTACAGGGACCCTACGAGCAGTACTTC.

The rearrangement links TRBV5-1 to TRBJ2-7; D is unresolved. The germline CDR1 and CDR2 sequences are SGHRS and YFSETQ. There are 12 residues in the CDR3. Trimming left V 2 bases short and J 6 bases short, with 9 bases between. CDR3 sequence reads: CASSFVPPEQYF. CDR3 DNA: TGCGCCAGCAGCTTTGTACCCCCCGAGCAGTACTTC. Complete variable domain (other parts from reference TRBV5-1 and TRBJ2-7): KAGVTQTPRYLIKTRGQQVTLSCSPISGHRSVSWYQQTPGQGLQFLFEYFSETQRNKGNFPGRFSGRQFSNSRSEMNVSTLELGDSALYLCASSFVPPEQYFGPGTRLTVT.

The chain links TRBV28 to TRBJ1-2, with D hard to call. The CDR3 runs to 12 residues. V lost 5 bases to trimming and J lost 2 bases, with 6 bases between them. CDR1 and CDR2 (germline): MDHEN, SYDVKM. Here the CDR3 reads CASSQLNYGYTF. The DNA of the CDR3 is TGTGCCAGCAGTCAACTCAACTATGGCTACACCTTC.

The chain joins TRBV7-9 to TRBJ2-1, with a possible D match to TRBD2 (5 bases). Germline lookup yields CDR1 SEHNR and CDR2 FQNEAQ (reference sequence). V shed 1 base and J shed 8 bases, with 15 bases lying between them. The CDR3 is made up of 15 amino acids. This CDR3 reads CASSLGTQDGDEQFF. In DNA, the CDR3 is TGTGCCAGCAGCTTAGGCACTCAGGACGGGGATGAGCAGTTCTTC.

This rearrangement joins TRBV18 to TRBJ2-7, with a tentative D call TRBD2 (6 bases). Trimming pared 6 bases from V and 3 bases from J, leaving 15 bases between. Germline CDR1 reads KGHSH; CDR2 reads LQKENI. This CDR3 is 14 amino acids long. CDR3 amino acids: CASSSGRGNYEQYF. The CDR3 DNA reads TGTGCCAGCTCTTCTGGACGGGGGAACTACGAGCAGTACTTC.

V usage is TRBV6-1 and J usage is TRBJ2-3, with D possibly being TRBD2 (6 bases). The CDR3 has 15 residues. With 6 bases removed from V and 4 bases from J, the gap between germline ends came to 17 bases. Germline V gene lookup returns CDR1 MNHNS and CDR2 SASEGT. The CDR3 region is CASREGPEGADTQYF. CDR3 bases: TGTGCCAGCAGGGAGGGACCTGAGGGAGCAGATACGCAGTATTTT.

This sequence joins TRBV27 and TRBJ1-2; no clear D. V was cut by 5 bases and J by 3 bases, with 7 bases left in between. The CDR3 spans 12 residues. Germline V gene data show CDR1 as MNHEY and CDR2 as SMNVEV (reference sequence). CDR3 protein: CASSGRHYGYTF. The CDR3 DNA reads TGTGCCAGCAGTGGACGCCACTATGGCTACACCTTC.

This clone was picked up one time. V and J are TRBV29-1 and TRBJ2-7, with TRBD1 matching 11 bases. Germline values: CDR1 SQVTM, CDR2 ANQGSEA. The ends lost 4 bases at V and 2 bases at J; junction bases unmatched: 4. The CDR3 consists of 14 residues. For the CDR3, the DNA is TGCAGCGTTGTCCGGGACAGGGGGACCTACGAGCAGTACTTC. Translating it yields CSVVRDRGTYEQYF.

The CDR3 loop reads CASMAGLGTGELFF. DNA for the CDR3: TGTGCCAGCATGGCAGGGCTTGGGACCGGGGAGCTGTTTTTT. J is TRBJ2-2 and V is TRBV2, with D possibly TRBD1 on 5 matching bases. Germline-derived CDR1 and CDR2 are SNHLY and FYNNEI. Trimming shortened V by 7 bases and J by 5 bases, and 14 bases separated the two germline ends. This CDR3 contains 14 residues.

The gene calls are TRBV5-4 and TRBJ1-2, with D tentatively TRBD1 (5 bases). The V end lost 0 bases, the J end lost 0 bases, and 9 bases lay between the germline ends. Germline loops: CDR1 SGHNT, CDR2 YYREEE (reference sequence). The CDR3 runs to 15 residues. CDR3 amino acids: CASSLVQATNYGYTF. Written as DNA, the CDR3 is TGTGCCAGCAGCTTGGTACAGGCGACTAACTATGGCTACACCTTC.

The V and J genes are TRBV28 and TRBJ2-1; 13 nucleotides line up with TRBD2. In germline, CDR1 is MDHEN, CDR2 SYDVKM. J gave up 7 bases and V 10 bases, and 7 bases lay outside the gene matches. This CDR3 is built from 14 residues. CDR3 loop: CATRTSGGDNEQFF. The CDR3, as DNA: TGTGCCACCCGAACTAGCGGGGGGGATAATGAGCAGTTCTTC.

Remarks on this clone: The sample carries other DNA sequences with the same CDR3. This chain uses TRBV28 with TRBJ1-2, with D maybe TRBD1 (5 bases). The ends were cut back, 3 bases at V and 3 bases at J, with 5 bases in the middle. The germline V gene encodes CDR1 MDHEN and CDR2 SYDVKM. The CDR3 covers 12 residues. The CDR3 region has the DNA TGTGCCAGCAGTTTCAGGGACTATGGCTACACCTTC. Its protein is CASSFRDYGYTF.

V gene TRBV28 combines with J gene TRBJ2-3; a possible D gene is TRBD2 (5 bases). Germline CDR1 and CDR2: MDHEN and SYDVKM. The CDR3 has 15 amino acids. V lost 6 bases to trimming and J lost 3 bases, with 16 bases between them. CDR3 bases: TGTGCCAGCAGCCCCACGGGGAAGGGAACAGATACGCAGTATTTT. As protein: CASSPTGKGTDTQYF.

This chain connects TRBV5-4 to TRBJ1-1; TRBD1 matches 7 bases. Germline assignment: CDR1 SGHNT and CDR2 YYREEE (reference sequence). V was clipped by 4 bases and J by 0 bases; unmatched bases: 12. The CDR3 runs 17 residues. DNA of the CDR3: TGTGCCAGCAGCCCGGGACAGAGCCTACTATTGAACACTGAAGCTTTCTTT. Translating gives CASSPGQSLLLNTEAFF.